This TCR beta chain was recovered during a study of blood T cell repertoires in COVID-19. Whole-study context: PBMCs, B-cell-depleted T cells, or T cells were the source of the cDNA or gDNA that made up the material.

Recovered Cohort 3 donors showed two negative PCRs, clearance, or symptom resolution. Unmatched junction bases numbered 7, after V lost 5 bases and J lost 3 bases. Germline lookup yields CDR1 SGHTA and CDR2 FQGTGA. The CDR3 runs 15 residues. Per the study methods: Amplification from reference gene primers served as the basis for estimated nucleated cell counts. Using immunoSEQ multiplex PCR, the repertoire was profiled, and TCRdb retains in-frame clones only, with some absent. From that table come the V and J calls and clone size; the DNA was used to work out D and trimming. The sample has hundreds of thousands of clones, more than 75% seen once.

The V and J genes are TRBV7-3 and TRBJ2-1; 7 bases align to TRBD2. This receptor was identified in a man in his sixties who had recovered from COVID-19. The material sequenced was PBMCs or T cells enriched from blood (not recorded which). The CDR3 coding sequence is TGTGCCAGCAGCCCACTTGTAGCGGGCTACAATGAGCAGTTCTTC. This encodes CASSPLVAGYNEQFF.